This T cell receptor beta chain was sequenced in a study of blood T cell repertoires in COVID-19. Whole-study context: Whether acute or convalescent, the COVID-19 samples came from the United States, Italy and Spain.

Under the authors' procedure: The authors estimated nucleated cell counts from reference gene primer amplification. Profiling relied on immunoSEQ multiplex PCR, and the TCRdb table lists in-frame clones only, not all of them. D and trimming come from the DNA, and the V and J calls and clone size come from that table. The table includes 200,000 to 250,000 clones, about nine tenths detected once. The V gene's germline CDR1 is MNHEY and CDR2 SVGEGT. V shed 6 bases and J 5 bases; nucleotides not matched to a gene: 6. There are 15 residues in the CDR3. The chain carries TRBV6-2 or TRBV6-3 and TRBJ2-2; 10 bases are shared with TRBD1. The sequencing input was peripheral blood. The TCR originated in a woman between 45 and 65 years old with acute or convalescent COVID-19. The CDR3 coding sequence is TGTGCCAGCAGCCCCGGGACAGGGGTTACCGGGGAGCTGTTTTTT. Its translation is CASSPGTGVTGELFF.